A selection of T cell receptor beta chains follows, all from one sample in a study of blood T cell repertoires in COVID-19. Method: immunoSEQ multiplex PCR; TCRdb's copy keeps in-frame clones and lacks some. The profile shows some 150,000 clones, around four fifths of them singletons. The source material was peripheral blood. The receptors here all came from a human donor in a cohort sampled during active COVID-19. Each CDR3 is given with its conserved first and last residue. A D gene is named only where the DNA matches it firmly. The size of a clone is reported for some rows only, either as once, few or many, or as a class for expanded clones.

V gene	CDR3 length	J gene	D gene	clone size	CDR3 DNA	CDR3 protein
TRBV11-3	13	TRBJ2-5	.	.	TGTGCCAGCAGCATCGACCCCACCGGGGCCCAGTACTTC	CASSIDPTGAQYF
TRBV23-1	16	TRBJ1-3	.	once	TGCGCCAGCAGTCGAGCAGGGGTAAGCTCTGGAAACACCATATATTTT	CASSRAGVSSGNTIYF
TRBV6-5	15	TRBJ2-7	TRBD1	.	TGTGCCAGCAGTTACTCCGGGACAGGCTTCTACGAGCAGTACTTC	CASSYSGTGFYEQYF
TRBV15	16	TRBJ1-3	.	.	TGTGCCACCAGCAGGGGGGGGACGGGCTCTGGAAACACCATATATTTT	CATSRGGTGSGNTIYF
TRBV7-2	12	TRBJ2-7	.	.	TGTGCCAGCAGCCAAGTAGTCAACGAGCAGTACTTC	CASSQVVNEQYF
TRBV6-2/TRBV6-3	14	TRBJ2-2	.	.	TGTGCCAGCAGTTACGGGAGAAACACCGGGGAGCTGTTTTTT	CASSYGRNTGELFF
TRBV27	13	TRBJ1-6	.	.	TGTGCCAGCAGTTTTAGGGAGAGTTCACCCCTCCACTTT	CASSFRESSPLHF
TRBV11-2	15	TRBJ2-5	TRBD1	.	TGTGCCAGCAGCTGGGGACAGGAGGGTCGGGAGACCCAGTACTTC	CASSWGQEGRETQYF
TRBV30	15	TRBJ2-3	TRBD2	.	TGTGCCTGGAGTCAACTAGCGGGGAGCACAGATACGCAGTATTTT	CAWSQLAGSTDTQYF
TRBV28	15	TRBJ1-1	.	.	TGTGCCAGCAGTGCTCTTACAGGTCAGGTCACTGAAGCTTTCTTT	CASSALTGQVTEAFF
TRBV12-3/TRBV12-4	13	TRBJ2-1	TRBD2	.	TGTGCCAGCAGTTTTGGGACTAGCAGTGAGCAGTTCTTC	CASSFGTSSEQFF
TRBV5-4	12	TRBJ2-5	TRBD1	.	TGTGCCAGCAGCGACAGGGAAGAGACCCAGTACTTC	CASSDREETQYF
TRBV18	15	TRBJ2-4	TRBD1	.	TGTGCCAGCTCACCAGCGGGACAGGGGAGCAACATTCAGTACTTC	CASSPAGQGSNIQYF
TRBV11-3	13	TRBJ2-7	.	few	TGTGCCAGCAGCTTGGGGGCAGCCTACGAGCAGTACTTC	CASSLGAAYEQYF
TRBV2	13	TRBJ1-2	.	.	TGTGCCAGCGATAGCAGGAGGGAAGGGGGCTACACCTTC	CASDSRREGGYTF
TRBV7-9	19	TRBJ2-6	.	.	TGTGCCAGCAGCTTAGATAGGTCCACAGGTTACTCTGGGGCCAACGTCCTGACTTTC	CASSLDRSTGYSGANVLTF
TRBV10-3	14	TRBJ2-5	TRBD1	.	TGTGCCATCAGTGACACAGGGGTCCAAGAGACCCAGTACTTC	CAISDTGVQETQYF
TRBV6-5	15	TRBJ2-3	.	.	TGTGCCAGCATGCGGACTCGGAGCATAGCAGATACGCAGTATTTT	CASMRTRSIADTQYF
TRBV9	15	TRBJ1-1	.	.	TGTGCCAGCAGCGTCCTTCCCGGGGGGGACACTGAAGCTTTCTTT	CASSVLPGGDTEAFF
TRBV19	15	TRBJ1-4	TRBD1	.	TGTGCCAGTACCCCGGGGACAGGGGGAAGAGAAAAACTGTTTTTT	CASTPGTGGREKLFF
TRBV5-1	13	TRBJ2-1	TRBD2	.	TGCGCCAGCAGCTCCGGGGGGTACAATGAGCAGTTCTTC	CASSSGGYNEQFF
TRBV19	14	TRBJ2-7	TRBD2	.	TGTGCCAGTAGTATCCAGGGCGGGAGGCACGAGCAGTACTTC	CASSIQGGRHEQYF